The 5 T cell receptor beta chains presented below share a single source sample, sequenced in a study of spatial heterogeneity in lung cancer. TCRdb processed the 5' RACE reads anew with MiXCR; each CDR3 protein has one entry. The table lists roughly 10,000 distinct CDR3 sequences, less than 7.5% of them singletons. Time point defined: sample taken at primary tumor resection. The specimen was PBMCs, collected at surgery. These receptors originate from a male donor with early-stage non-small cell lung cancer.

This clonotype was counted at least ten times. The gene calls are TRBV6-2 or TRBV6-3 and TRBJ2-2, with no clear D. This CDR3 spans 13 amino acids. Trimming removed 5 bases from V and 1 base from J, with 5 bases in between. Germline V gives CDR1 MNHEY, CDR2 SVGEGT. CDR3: CASSTVNTGELFF. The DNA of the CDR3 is TGTGCCAGCAGTACAGTGAACACCGGGGAGCTGTTTTTT.

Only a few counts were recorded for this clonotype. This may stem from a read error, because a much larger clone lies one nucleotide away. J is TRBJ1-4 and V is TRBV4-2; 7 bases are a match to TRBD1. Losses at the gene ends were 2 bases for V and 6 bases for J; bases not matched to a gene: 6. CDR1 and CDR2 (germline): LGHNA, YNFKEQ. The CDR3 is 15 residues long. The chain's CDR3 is CASSQPDRVDEKLFF. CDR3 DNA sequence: TGTGCCAGCAGCCAACCAGACAGGGTTGATGAAAAACTGTTTTTT.

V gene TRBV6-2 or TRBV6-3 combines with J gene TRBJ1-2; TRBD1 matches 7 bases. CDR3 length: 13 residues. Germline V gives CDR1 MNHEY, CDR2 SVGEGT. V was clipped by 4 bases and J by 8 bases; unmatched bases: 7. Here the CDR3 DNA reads TGTGCCAGCAGTTCACCACAGGGGAGAGGCTACACCTTC. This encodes CASSSPQGRGYTF.

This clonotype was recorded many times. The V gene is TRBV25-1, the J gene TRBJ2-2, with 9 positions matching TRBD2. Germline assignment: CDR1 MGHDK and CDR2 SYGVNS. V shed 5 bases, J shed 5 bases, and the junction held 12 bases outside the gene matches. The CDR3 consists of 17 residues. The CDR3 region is CASSRISGRGGTGELFF. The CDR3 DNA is TGTGCCAGCAGTAGAATTAGCGGGAGAGGTGGGACCGGGGAGCTGTTTTTT.

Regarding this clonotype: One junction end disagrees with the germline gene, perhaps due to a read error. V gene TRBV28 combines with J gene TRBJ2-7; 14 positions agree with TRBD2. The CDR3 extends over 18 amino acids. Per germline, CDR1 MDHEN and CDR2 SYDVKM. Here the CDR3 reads CASSPPRTSGRSSCEQYF. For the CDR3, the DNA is TGTGCCAGCAGTCCCCCCCGGACTAGCGGGAGGAGCTCCTGCGAGCAGTACTTC.